These T cell receptor beta chains were read from a single sample in a study of tumor-infiltrating lymphocytes in primary liver carcinoma. TCRdb independently ran MiXCR on the multiplex PCR reads; one entry per CDR3 protein. Here the sample spans about 120,000 distinct CDR3 sequences, approximately 71% being singletons. Material: tumor-adjacent normal liver tissue. These receptors were obtained from a woman aged 55-75 years with primary liver carcinoma and hepatitis B virus infection. Both conserved end residues are part of each CDR3. The order of the fields is J gene, D gene, clone size, V gene, CDR3 DNA, CDR3 protein. D genes are given only for firm matches. Part of the rows lack a size; the others show once, few, many or a class for expanded clones.

TRBJ2-2 | . | . | TRBV4-2 | TGTGCCAGCACCCTGGGGATCGGGAACACCCGGGAGCTGTTTTTT | CASTLGIGNTRELFF
TRBJ1-5 | . | . | TRBV6-2/TRBV6-3 | TGTGCCAGCAGCCCTTTGGCAGGGATAAATAATCAGCCCCAGCATTTT | CASSPLAGINNQPQHF
TRBJ2-2 | TRBD2 | . | TRBV12-3/TRBV12-4 | TGTGCCAGAAGTTTAGCTGCGGGAGCGAACACCGGGGAACTGTTTTTT | CARSLAAGANTGELFF
TRBJ2-7 | TRBD2 | . | TRBV10-3 | TGTACCTTCAGTGACAGCGGGAGGGCCTACGAGCAGTACTTC | CTFSDSGRAYEQYF
TRBJ2-7 | TRBD2 | . | TRBV4-1 | TGCGCCAGGAGCCCCTCGGGGAGGGTCTACGAGCAGTACTTC | CARSPSGRVYEQYF
TRBJ2-1 | . | many | TRBV6-2/TRBV6-3 | TGTGCCACCTCTCGATCGGGAGAGCAGTTCTTC | CATSRSGEQFF
TRBJ1-3 | . | few | TRBV29-1 | TGCGGCGTCGGCGGGCATGGAAACACCGTATATTTT | CGVGGHGNTVYF
TRBJ2-3 | . | . | TRBV11-2 | TGTGCCATCAGCTTAGGTGTCCAGCGGAGCACAGATACGCAGTATTTT | CAISLGVQRSTDTQYF
TRBJ2-7 | . | . | TRBV4-2 | TGTGTCAGGAGTGTAGACCGAGAAATGCCTTACGAGCAGTACTTC | CVRSVDREMPYEQYF
TRBJ2-7 | . | . | TRBV5-6 | TGTGCTAGCAGCCCGACGCCATACAAGCAGTACTTC | CASSPTPYKQYF
TRBJ1-3 | . | medium-sized | TRBV29-1 | TGCAGCGTTGATGGGGGGCCGTCAAATGGAAACACCATATATTTT | CSVDGGPSNGNTIYF
TRBJ2-3 | . | . | TRBV12-3/TRBV12-4 | TGTGCCAGCACCCAACGGGAACCAGCCAAGTGGGTGAGTACAGATACGCAGTATTTT | CASTQREPAKWVSTDTQYF
TRBJ2-3 | . | . | TRBV11-2 | TGTGTCAGCAGCCGGGACCTTTCTAGCACAGATGGGCAGTATTTT | CVSSRDLSSTDGQYF
TRBJ2-2 | TRBD2 | few | TRBV7-9 | TGTGCCAGCAGCTTAGATCGACTAGCGGGAGCCCCCGGGGAGCTGTTTTTT | CASSLDRLAGAPGELFF
TRBJ2-7 | . | . | TRBV28 | TGTGCCAGCAGCGCCGCCCCCGTGTATTCGGACAAGCAGTACTTC | CASSAAPVYSDKQYF
TRBJ1-6 | . | many | TRBV28 | TGTGCCAGCAGAAAGAGCTCCTATAATTCACCCCTCCACTTT | CASRKSSYNSPLHF
TRBJ1-1 | TRBD1 | . | TRBV6-1 | TGTGCCAACAGTGAGGGTACAGGGGATTTTCCCGCTGAAGCTTTCTTT | CANSEGTGDFPAEAFF
TRBJ1-4 | TRBD1 | . | TRBV12-3/TRBV12-4 | TGTGCCCACAGACCGACAGGGGGCCTTGAAAAACTGTTTTTT | CAHRPTGGLEKLFF
TRBJ1-2 | TRBD1 | . | TRBV11-2 | TGTGCCAGCAGCCGCAGGGGGCGCGGGGACTATGGCTACGCCTTC | CASSRRGRGDYGYAF
TRBJ2-3 | . | . | TRBV29-1 | TGCAGCGTTGAAGGACAGGTTATGGGTAGGTGGAGGACAGATACGCAGTATTTT | CSVEGQVMGRWRTDTQYF
TRBJ2-3 | TRBD2 | once | TRBV4-1 | TGCGCCAGCGGATTGGGGCTAGCGGGCACAGGTATGCAGTATTTT | CASGLGLAGTGMQYF
TRBJ2-1 | . | . | TRBV5-1 | TGCGCCAGCAGCTTGGGGGGCCATTCCTACAATGAGCAGTCCTTC | CASSLGGHSYNEQSF
TRBJ1-1 | TRBD1 | many | TRBV2 | TGTGCCAGCAGCGCGGGACAGGGGTTACGAGGAGCTTTCTTT | CASSAGQGLRGAFF
TRBJ2-3 | . | . | TRBV19 | TGTGCCAGTAGCCAACAGGCAATGGGCACAGAAACGCAGTATTTT | CASSQQAMGTETQYF
TRBJ2-2 | TRBD1 | . | TRBV12-3/TRBV12-4 | TGTGCCAGCAGTTTAGGGACAGGCTCAGCCTGGGAGCTGTTTTTT | CASSLGTGSAWELFF
TRBJ2-1 | . | . | TRBV6-1 | TGTGCCAGTAGCCCCCAAGGGGGAGCGGTAGACTCCTACAATGAGCAGTCCTTC | CASSPQGGAVDSYNEQSF
TRBJ1-2 | . | . | TRBV11-2 | TGTGCCAACAGCTTAGATATGGGGAGATTCTACACCTTC | CANSLDMGRFYTF
TRBJ1-1 | . | . | TRBV6-2/TRBV6-3 | TGTGCCAGCTCAACACCCAGGTGGAACACTGAAGCTTCCTTT | CASSTPRWNTEASF
TRBJ2-1 | TRBD2 | . | TRBV6-5 | TGTGCCAGCGCGTTAGTAGCGGGAGTCGATGAGCAGTTCTTC | CASALVAGVDEQFF
TRBJ1-1 | . | many | TRBV29-1 | TGCAGCGTCCCGACAGGCTCTGAAGCTTTCTTT | CSVPTGSEAFF
TRBJ2-7 | TRBD2 | once | TRBV20-1 | TGCAGTGCTTCTGGACTAGCGGCCTCCTACGAGCAGTACTTC | CSASGLAASYEQYF
TRBJ2-5 | TRBD2 | . | TRBV12-3/TRBV12-4 | TGTACCAGCAGCCAACCCGTGACTAGCAGAGAGACCCAGTACTTC | CTSSQPVTSRETQYF
TRBJ2-7 | TRBD1 | many | TRBV6-6 | TGTGCCAGCAGTCGAGACAGGGTCTACGAGCAGTACTTC | CASSRDRVYEQYF
TRBJ2-7 | . | . | TRBV11-3 | TGTGCCAGCACCTCAGAGTACGGGCCCGAGCAGTACTTC | CASTSEYGPEQYF
TRBJ2-1 | . | . | TRBV4-2 | TGTGCCAGTAGCCAAGCCAAGGGAATAGCGGCCAGTGAGCAGTTCTTC | CASSQAKGIAASEQFF
TRBJ2-5 | TRBD2 | . | TRBV20-1 | TGCAGTGGCCGGCCAGCGGGAGTCGGTGAGACCCAGTACTTC | CSGRPAGVGETQYF